This T cell receptor (beta chain) was observed in a study of T cells in Graves' hyperthyroidism and ophthalmopathy. General observations from the study: The model's output predicted ophthalmopathy at a median of 6.5 months prior to onset. Most expanded thyroid clonotypes above 0.001 also appeared in blood.

Authors of the study amplified TCR beta CDR3 regions from RNA transcripts. An initial round of RT-PCR targeting the TCR CDR3 relied on the HTBI primer set. TCRdb re-analysed the multiplex PCR reads in MiXCR, keeping a single row per CDR3 protein. The sample includes around 660,000 distinct CDR3 sequences, over 40% of them seen just once. In its sample, this clonotype was seen once. Its target is not known. Germline CDR1 SGHTA, CDR2 FQGNSA. The CDR3 length is 19 residues. V shed 1 base and J 2 bases; nucleotides not matched to a gene: 14. The sequence was collected from an adult man with Graves' disease, either hyperthyroidism or ophthalmopathy (not recorded which). The sample was peripheral blood or thyroid tissue (not recorded which). V is TRBV7-2 and J is TRBJ1-2; 9 bases map to TRBD1. CDR3 in amino acids: CASSLDSGTGLRSNYGYTF. The CDR3 bases are TGTGCCAGCAGCTTAGACTCCGGGACAGGGTTGCGATCAAACTATGGCTACACCTTC.